This T cell receptor (beta chain) was retrieved from a study of PD-1 blockade in classical Hodgkin lymphoma (TCRdb year 2020). Study-wide context: Nivolumab dosing was 3 mg/kg intravenously every 2 weeks, continuing until either disease progression or unacceptable toxicity. The study used TCR beta sequencing and CyTOF to define a peripheral blood immune signature of response to PD-1 blockade in classical Hodgkin lymphoma.

The sample's time point, from its label and the paper: cycle 2 day 1 (C2D1) of nivolumab. Every trial patient had relapsed after autologous stem cell transplantation, and cohorts A, B and C differed in prior brentuximab vedotin exposure. The trial cohort comprised 56 patients with relapsed/refractory classical Hodgkin lymphoma whose best overall responses were complete response, partial response or progressive disease. Single-agent nivolumab was administered to trial patients in the multi-cohort phase II CheckMate 205 trial. Best overall response was determined by an independent review committee according to the 2007 International Working Group response criteria. PBMCs from the trial were collected at three points: immediately before nivolumab initiation (C1D1), and during therapy at cycle 2 day 1 and cycle 4 day 1. After peripheral blood was drawn into 8 mL Vacutainer Cell Preparation Tubes, PBMCs were isolated by centrifugation and then cryopreserved.

Genomic DNA was extracted with the Qiagen DNeasy kit from unsorted PBMCs and from negatively selected CD4+ and CD8+ fractions. Amplification of TCR beta CDR3 regions was done by immunoSEQ multiplex PCR with primers that anneal to V and J segments. A synthetic immune receptor repertoire was used to minimize amplification bias, and remaining bias was computationally removed after sequencing. On the study's bioinformatics: Custom Python scripts were used to quantify repertoire diversity as the Shannon entropy index. Unsorted, CD4+ and CD8+ repertoires were analyzed separately, except for combined analyses in which CD4+ and CD8+ sequences were merged in silico. Clonal expansion was defined as a frequency increase of at least 2-fold after treatment compared with C1D1, and clones undetected at baseline were assigned a pseudocount of 0.5. Singleton clones were defined as clones with 0 or 1 copy at C1D1, and non-singleton clones were defined as clones with 2 or more copies. Clones expanded in unsorted samples were assigned a CD4+, CD8+ or unknown annotation through matching of protein sequences in sorted samples from the same patient. Wilcoxon tests were applied to paired samples to test diversity changes from C1D1 to C4D1. TCRdb took over this immuneACCESS table, retaining in-frame rearrangements with V and J assigned. Such tables are incomplete; in checked studies, under half of the missing clones stem from an unresolved V gene, and the remainder is unexplained. D and trimming were read from the DNA, whereas the V and J calls and clone size are those reported in that table. Across this sample there are tens of thousands of clones, with 89% seen only once. The ten largest clones take up roughly a tenth of the sample.

At the junction V is shortened by 1 base and J by 7 bases, with 4 bases in between. CDR1 and CDR2, looked up from the germline V gene, are LGHNA and YNFKEQ. Including the terminal cysteine and phenylalanine, the CDR3 comprises 12 residues. Of all the DNA, just the CDR3 is kept, 36 bases in frame from base 1. Broader findings and caveats from the paper: Trial patients with a complete response had baseline diversity similar to that of newly diagnosed patients, while partial responders and progressors had significantly lower diversity. The study covered only a single clinical trial cohort, and the causes of the repertoire differences, possibly disease activity or prior therapy, were still not defined. Patients starting nivolumab less than 1 year after ASCT had lower diversity and were excluded from later analyses to avoid confounding by immune reconstitution. By C4D1, a significant rise was seen in CD4+ TCR diversity but not in CD8+ TCR diversity (p=0.0027 vs p=0.16), and the rise was most apparent among complete responders (p=0.02). Baseline TCR diversity was reported as lower in newly diagnosed patients than in healthy donors, and lower still in relapsed/refractory patients.

About this clone: The antigen it binds to is not known. Base quality data are lacking; no much larger clone is found one base away.

The V and J genes are TRBV4-2 and TRBJ1-4, with the D gene uncertain. Sequenced material: peripheral blood mononuclear cells (PBMCs), taken before the second cycle of nivolumab. The receptor comes from a human donor with classical Hodgkin lymphoma. The nucleotide sequence reads as follows: TGTGCCAGCAGCCAAGTACTTGAAAAACTGTTTTTT. It codes for CASSQVLEKLFF.